The clone carrying this T cell receptor beta chain was counted a single time. V was clipped by 1 base and J by 8 bases; unmatched bases: 10. The CDR3 runs 16 residues. Germline-derived CDR1 and CDR2 are SGHTA and FQGNSA. The sample comes from a study of blood T cell repertoires in COVID-19. Study details: There were acute and convalescent COVID-19 samples, and they came from the United States, Italy and Spain.

The cohort comprised adults aged roughly 18 to 95 years residing in 20 to 30 US areas. As handled by the study authors: Using reference gene primer amplification, nucleated cell counts were estimated. The protocol was immunoSEQ multiplex PCR, while the TCRdb copy is restricted to in-frame clones and leaves out a portion. V and J calls and clone size are those listed in that table; D and trimming were worked out from the DNA. This sample has roughly 250,000 clones, with around 90% found just once. V gene TRBV7-2 combines with J gene TRBJ2-1, with 8 bases aligning to TRBD2. Sequencing was carried out using PBMCs or T cells enriched from blood (not recorded which). The source is a woman aged 30 to 39 with acute COVID-19. CDR3 DNA: TGTGCCAGCAGCTTAGGGGGACTAGTTACGGTCGATGAGCAGTTCTTC. It translates to CASSLGGLVTVDEQFF.